Listed here are 20 T cell receptor beta chains from one sample, sequenced in a study of Tregs in tolerant kidney transplant recipients. Profiled with immunoSEQ multiplex PCR; TCRdb holds only in-frame clones, not every one. The table includes approximately 41,000 clones, roughly 96% detected once. These receptors have no identified antigens. The sample consisted of Tregs from blood cultured with allogeneic cells. Every receptor here comes from a human donor in good health.

The genes are TRBV5-4 and TRBJ2-7, with 10 bases lining up with TRBD2. Germline lookup yields CDR1 SGHNT and CDR2 YYREEE (reference sequence). This CDR3 spans 12 amino acids. Trimming removed 7 bases from V and 6 bases from J; junction bases left unmatched: 4. This chain's CDR3 is CASSSGGGEQYF. The CDR3 DNA follows: TGTGCCAGCTCAAGCGGGGGGGGCGAGCAGTACTTC. Complete variable domain (other parts from reference TRBV5-4 and TRBJ2-7): ETGVTQSPTHLIKTRGQQVTLRCSSQSGHNTVSWYQQALGQGPQFIFQYYREEENGRGNFPPRFSGLQFPNYSSELNVNALELDDSALYLCASSSGGGEQYFGPGTRLTVT.

The rearrangement links TRBV10-3 to TRBJ2-6, with a possible D match to TRBD1 (7 bases). V was pared by 5 bases and J by 1 base, with 9 bases between. This CDR3 is 15 amino acids long. The germline CDR1 and CDR2 sequences are ENHRY and SYGVKD. The CDR3, as DNA: TGTGCCATCAGTTCAGGGGGGTCTGGGGCCAACGTCCTGACTTTC. It yields the protein CAISSGGSGANVLTF.

The rearrangement uses TRBV18 and TRBJ1-4; no definite D call. This CDR3 region has 13 residues. The V gene lost 5 bases and the J gene lost 5 bases, with 9 bases spanning the gap. Per the germline V gene, CDR1 is KGHSH and CDR2 is LQKENI. The CDR3 region is CASSTTVNEKLFF. In DNA form, the CDR3 reads TGTGCCAGCTCAACTACAGTAAATGAAAAACTGTTTTTT.

The table lists this clone with a count of one. The chain's CDR3 is CASSGEAEINEQFF. The CDR3 DNA reads TGTGCCAGCAGCGGCGAGGCAGAGATCAATGAGCAGTTCTTC. The chain joins TRBV7-9 to TRBJ2-1; the D is unclear. Between the trimmed V and J ends, which lost 5 bases and 6 bases, there was a span of 14 bases. Germline lookup yields CDR1 SEHNR and CDR2 FQNEAQ (reference sequence). This CDR3 region has 14 residues. The variable domain in full, completed from reference TRBV7-9 and TRBJ2-1, reads DTGVSQNPRHKITKRGQNVTFRCDPISEHNRLYWYRQTLGQGPEFLTYFQNEAQLEKSRLLSDRFSAERPKGSFSTLEIQRTEQGDSAMYLCASSGEAEINEQFFGPGTRLTVL.

The chain joins TRBV4-1 to TRBJ2-7, with D tentatively TRBD1 (6 bases). The CDR3 covers 15 residues. V lost 4 bases to trimming and J lost 3 bases, with 16 bases between them. Germline values: CDR1 MGHRA, CDR2 YSYEKL. Here the CDR3 reads CASSRYRDIIYEQYF. The CDR3 DNA reads as TGCGCCAGCAGCCGGTACCGGGACATAATCTACGAGCAGTACTTC.

The rearrangement uses TRBV5-1 and TRBJ2-7; a possible D gene is TRBD1 (6 bases). The CDR3 runs 15 residues. Between the trimmed V and J ends, which lost 0 bases and 1 base, there was a span of 11 bases. In germline, CDR1 is SGHRS, CDR2 YFSETQ. CDR3 protein: CASSLDRAGSYEQYF. The CDR3 DNA reads TGCGCCAGCAGCTTGGACAGGGCCGGGTCCTACGAGCAGTACTTC.

The chain combines TRBV19 with TRBJ2-1, with 14 bases matching TRBD2. The CDR3 runs 16 residues. Germline CDR1 is LNHDA and CDR2 is SQIVND (reference sequence). V shed 4 bases and J 7 bases; nucleotides not matched to a gene: 6. In DNA form, the CDR3 reads TGTGCCAGTAGTACGACTAGCGGGAGGGCCGGTAATGAGCAGTTCTTC. This gives the protein CASSTTSGRAGNEQFF.

The chain uses TRBV7-8 and TRBJ1-2, with D possibly being TRBD1 (6 bases). Germline CDR1 and CDR2: SGHVS and FQNEAQ. The CDR3 runs 14 residues. V was trimmed by 5 bases and J by 1 base, leaving 11 bases between them. This CDR3 reads CASSPTDSNYGYTF. DNA of the CDR3: TGTGCCAGCAGCCCTACGGACAGTAACTATGGCTACACCTTC.

V gene TRBV7-8 combines with J gene TRBJ2-2; 7 bases map to TRBD2. With 4 bases clipped from V and 6 bases from J, the junction kept 11 bases outside the gene matches. This CDR3 is 16 amino acids long. Germline values: CDR1 SGHVS, CDR2 FQNEAQ. CDR3 coding DNA: TGTGCCAGCAGCTCCACTGGCGGGAGTTTGGCCGGGGAGCTGTTTTTT. Amino acids: CASSSTGGSLAGELFF.

The CDR3 is CAWNIGRSGNTIYF. CDR3 sequence (DNA): TGTGCCTGGAATATCGGCCGCTCTGGAAACACCATATATTTT. The chain employs TRBV30 and TRBJ1-3; D is uncertain. Germline V gene data show CDR1 as GTSNPN and CDR2 as SVGIG (reference sequence). V was shortened by 4 bases and J by 0 bases, with 10 bases between the two germline ends. The CDR3 length is 14 residues.

The chain employs TRBV10-1 and TRBJ2-5; the match to TRBD2 covers 8 bases. The CDR3 sequence is 16 residues long. V lost 0 bases, J lost 7 bases, and 10 bases stayed unmatched. Germline CDR1 WNHNN, CDR2 SYGVQD (reference sequence). The CDR3 region is CASSESSGRWGGTQYF. The CDR3 region has the DNA TGCGCCAGCAGTGAGTCCAGCGGGAGATGGGGCGGGACCCAGTACTTC.

The gene calls are TRBV2 and TRBJ2-3; D remains unclear. V was shortened by 5 bases and J by 4 bases, with 4 bases between the two germline ends. The CDR3 is 11 amino acids. Looked up from germline, CDR1 is SNHLY and CDR2 is FYNNEI. CDR3 protein: CASSTSDTQYF. CDR3 nucleotide sequence: TGTGCCAGCAGTACTTCAGATACGCAGTATTTT.

The rearrangement joins TRBV14 to TRBJ2-3; D call uncertain. Germline V lookup: CDR1 SGHDN, CDR2 FVKESK. V was shortened by 2 bases and J by 2 bases, with 8 bases between the two germline ends. CDR3 length: 14 residues. The CDR3 DNA reads as TGTGCCAGCAGCCAAACTGCCTACACAGATACGCAGTATTTT. It translates to CASSQTAYTDTQYF.

This rearrangement joins TRBV7-9 to TRBJ2-3, with 7 positions matching TRBD1. The CDR3 contains 14 residues. J was trimmed by 1 base and V by 5 bases; bases with no gene match: 3. The germline V gene has CDR1 SEHNR and CDR2 FQNEAQ (reference sequence). CDR3 DNA: TGTGCCAGCAGCGTACAGGGGCGCACAGATACGCAGTATTTT. Protein: CASSVQGRTDTQYF.

J is TRBJ2-1 and V is TRBV7-2; tentative D call: TRBD2 (5 bases). The CDR3 extends over 17 amino acids. Germline lookup yields CDR1 SGHTA and CDR2 FQGNSA. Trimming stripped 7 bases from V and 7 bases from J, with 26 bases between. The chain's CDR3 is CASTPGSGWISGNEQFF. The CDR3 nucleotides are TGTGCCAGCACCCCGGGGAGTGGGTGGATCTCGGGAAATGAGCAGTTCTTC.

This chain links TRBV5-1 with TRBJ2-3, with D perhaps TRBD1 or TRBD2 (6 bases each). Germline assignment: CDR1 SGHRS and CDR2 YFSETQ. The CDR3 sequence is 16 residues long. Trimming shortened V by 4 bases and J by 1 base, and 16 bases separated the two germline ends. CDR3 DNA: TGCGCCAGCAGCACAGCTGGGGGGCGAGGCACAGATACGCAGTATTTT. Translated: CASSTAGGRGTDTQYF.

This chain links TRBV27 with TRBJ2-7; the D gene could be TRBD1 or TRBD2 (5 bases each). Germline CDR1 and CDR2: MNHEY and SMNVEV (reference sequence). The CDR3 runs to 14 residues. The V end was cut by 3 bases, the J end by 0 bases, with 9 bases between. The CDR3 sequence: CASSLLGDSYEQYF. CDR3 nucleotide sequence: TGTGCCAGCAGTTTGTTGGGGGACTCCTACGAGCAGTACTTC.

This chain joins TRBV5-1 and TRBJ2-7; TRBD2 aligns across 8 bases. This CDR3 comprises 16 residues. The germline CDR1 and CDR2 sequences are SGHRS and YFSETQ. The trim removed 0 bases at V and 0 bases at J, leaving 5 bases unmatched. This chain's CDR3 is CASSLEVSGISYEQYF. CDR3 sequence (DNA): TGCGCCAGCAGCTTGGAAGTTAGCGGGATCTCCTACGAGCAGTACTTC.

The chain combines TRBV5-6 with TRBJ1-2; D not certain. V lost 1 base to trimming and J lost 4 bases, with 20 bases between them. The CDR3 is 17 amino acids. Germline CDR1 and CDR2: SGHDT and YYEEEE. CDR3 region: CASSLWGIATVSYGYTF. DNA for the CDR3: TGTGCCAGCAGCTTGTGGGGAATAGCCACGGTGTCCTATGGCTACACCTTC.

The J gene is TRBJ1-1, the V gene TRBV5-1; weak D call: TRBD1 (5 bases). The germline CDR1 and CDR2 sequences are SGHRS and YFSETQ. V lost 2 bases, J lost 11 bases, and 22 bases lay in between. This CDR3 region has 15 residues. The CDR3 is CASSLWGRQGSYAFF. The CDR3 nucleotides read TGCGCCAGCAGCTTATGGGGTCGGCAGGGCTCGTATGCTTTCTTT.